The next 29 T cell receptor beta chains were all read from a single sample in a study of identical twins. MiXCR, run by TCRdb on the 5' RACE reads, gives a single entry per CDR3 protein. This sample carries nearly 900,000 distinct CDR3 sequences, about 12% of them seen once, and the ten largest clones take roughly 1.6%. These data also featured in a second study, about yellow fever vaccine responses in identical twins.

Sequenced material: PBMCs. All receptors derive from a woman aged 18 to 35 in good health.

V is TRBV12-3 or TRBV12-4 and J is TRBJ1-1; D is ambiguous. V was trimmed by 0 bases and J by 1 base, leaving 18 bases between them. The CDR3 loop spans 18 amino acids. The CDR3 here is CASSLAWHNPGGNTEAFF. The CDR3 DNA reads TGTGCCAGCAGTTTAGCTTGGCATAACCCCGGTGGGAACACTGAAGCTTTCTTT.

This clonotype was detected only a few times. V is TRBV9 and J is TRBJ1-1; no clear D. Per germline, CDR1 SGDLS and CDR2 YYNGEE. The CDR3 is 13 residues long. V was shortened by 0 bases and J by 1 base, with 4 bases between the two germline ends. CDR3: CASSVAQNTEAFF. CDR3 bases: TGTGCCAGCAGCGTAGCTCAGAACACTGAAGCTTTCTTT.

The chain has TRBV20-1 and TRBJ2-1; D possibly corresponds to TRBD2 (6 bases). V was trimmed by 6 bases and J by 1 base, leaving 13 bases between them. The CDR3 runs 14 residues. Germline loops: CDR1 DFQATT, CDR2 SNEGSKA (reference sequence). The CDR3 nucleotides read TGCAGTGCGGAAGGGGCGGGATCCTACAATGAGCAGTTCTTC. It is translated as CSAEGAGSYNEQFF.

This clonotype occurred a few times. The chain uses TRBV7-2 and TRBJ2-3, with D possibly being TRBD1 (5 bases). The V and J ends lost 5 bases and 1 base respectively, with 13 bases between them. The germline CDR1 and CDR2 sequences are SGHTA and FQGNSA. The CDR3 is made up of 15 amino acids. CDR3 in amino acids: CASSPRQTRTDTQYF. The CDR3 DNA reads TGTGCCAGCAGCCCAAGACAGACACGCACAGATACGCAGTATTTT. The whole variable domain, filled in from reference TRBV7-2 and TRBJ2-3, reads GAGVSQSPSNKVTEKGKDVELRCDPISGHTALYWYRQSLGQGLEFLIYFQGNSAPDKSGLPSDRFSAERTGGSVSTLTIQRTQQEDSAVYLCASSPRQTRTDTQYFGPGTRLTVL.

This clonotype was counted many times. The chain employs TRBV15 and TRBJ2-5; TRBD1 matches 10 bases. This CDR3 has 16 residues. J lost 1 base, V lost 3 bases, and 5 bases had no gene match. Germline CDR1 and CDR2: LNHNV and YYDKDF (reference sequence). The CDR3 region is CATSSWTGGFQETQYF. The CDR3 coding sequence is TGTGCCACCAGCAGCTGGACAGGGGGATTCCAAGAGACCCAGTACTTC.

This clonotype came up many times. The chain joins TRBV10-3 to TRBJ2-1; 12 bases align to TRBD1. V lost 8 bases, J lost 5 bases, and 4 bases stayed unmatched. This CDR3 comprises 14 residues. Germline CDR1 and CDR2: ENHRY and SYGVKD. The CDR3 spells CAILGQGADNEQFF. In DNA, the CDR3 is TGTGCCATCTTGGGACAGGGGGCCGACAATGAGCAGTTCTTC.

The chain carries TRBV6-1 and TRBJ2-7; 9 positions match TRBD1. The CDR3 is 15 amino acids. Germline values: CDR1 MNHNS, CDR2 SASEGT. J gave up 0 bases and V 6 bases, and 6 bases lay outside the gene matches. The CDR3 sequence is CASREGTGPSYEQYV. The CDR3 DNA is TGTGCCAGCAGGGAGGGGACAGGGCCCTCCTACGAGCAGTACGTC.

The rearrangement links TRBV27 to TRBJ2-4, with a tentative D call TRBD2 (5 bases). The CDR3 contains 13 residues. V lost 4 bases to trimming and J lost 9 bases, with 13 bases between them. The germline V gene has CDR1 MNHEY and CDR2 SMNVEV (reference sequence). The CDR3 here is CASSSTNQGIQYF. CDR3 DNA sequence: TGTGCCAGCAGTTCGACTAACCAAGGCATTCAGTACTTC.

This clonotype showed up many times. The V gene is TRBV12-3 or TRBV12-4, the J gene TRBJ1-6; no firm D call. V lost 3 bases, J lost 5 bases, and 11 bases lay in between. This CDR3 comprises 15 residues. The CDR3, as DNA: TGTGCCAGCAGTTTGGCAGACACCCATAATTCACCCCTCCACTTT. Protein product: CASSLADTHNSPLHF.

This clonotype has a count of ten or more. The chain joins TRBV20-1 to TRBJ2-5; 8 bases map to TRBD1. The CDR3 spans 13 residues. J was trimmed by 5 bases and V by 6 bases; bases with no gene match: 8. The germline CDR1 and CDR2 sequences are DFQATT and SNEGSKA (reference sequence). CDR3 amino acids: CSAPGQGTETQYF. The DNA for the CDR3 is TGCAGTGCCCCCGGACAGGGAACGGAGACCCAGTACTTC.

Only a few counts were recorded for this clonotype. The chain couples TRBV12-3 or TRBV12-4 to TRBJ2-7; TRBD2 is a possible D gene (5 bases). The V end was cut by 2 bases, the J end by 2 bases, with 16 bases between. The CDR3 is 16 residues long. The CDR3 protein is CASSLFFGMGTYEQYF. Here the CDR3 DNA reads TGTGCCAGCAGTTTATTCTTCGGGATGGGCACCTACGAGCAGTACTTC.

This clonotype came up many times. This sequence joins TRBV4-1 and TRBJ1-5; D gene ambiguous. Germline V gives CDR1 MGHRA, CDR2 YSYEKL. The ends were cut back, 1 base at V and 9 bases at J, with 16 bases in the middle. This CDR3 is built from 15 residues. In nucleotides, the CDR3 is TGCGCCAGCAGCCAAGTTGGGCCGCCGCTTGCGCCCCAGCATTTT. Its protein product is CASSQVGPPLAPQHF.

This chain links TRBV20-1 with TRBJ2-1; possible D gene TRBD1, 6 bases. With 4 bases removed from V and 7 bases from J, the gap between germline ends came to 11 bases. The CDR3 covers 12 residues. Germline assignment: CDR1 DFQATT and CDR2 SNEGSKA (reference sequence). CDR3: CSAITRGNEQFF. CDR3 nucleotides: TGCAGTGCTATAACGAGGGGGAATGAGCAGTTCTTC.

This clonotype has ten or more counts. At one boundary the junction diverges from the germline segment, which might be a read error. The J gene is TRBJ2-5, the V gene TRBV5-1, with no clear D. The length of the CDR3 is 12 residues. The germline gives CDR1 SGHRS, CDR2 YFSETQ. CDR3 coding DNA: TGTGCCAGCAGCTCACCCCAAGAGACCCAGTACTTC. Translation gives CASSSPQETQYF.

In this sample, this clonotype turned up many times. V gene TRBV12-3 or TRBV12-4 combines with J gene TRBJ1-1; D uncertain. Between the trimmed V and J ends, which lost 3 bases and 8 bases, there was a span of 10 bases. CDR3 length: 12 amino acids. The CDR3 sequence is CASSLPGEEAFF. DNA of the CDR3: TGTGCCAGCAGTTTGCCGGGAGAAGAAGCTTTCTTT.

The chain uses TRBV20-1 and TRBJ2-1, with 13 nucleotides matching TRBD2. The CDR3 runs 15 residues. Trimming at V came to 5 bases and at J to 6 bases, leaving 7 bases not matched to a gene. The germline V gene encodes CDR1 DFQATT and CDR2 SNEGSKA (reference sequence). The CDR3 DNA reads TGCAGTGCTGGGACTAGCGGGAAGGGGAGCAATGAGCAGTTCTTC. Its protein product is CSAGTSGKGSNEQFF.

The CDR3 DNA follows: TGTGCCAGCAGCCCCCCGGGAGAGGTCCACGAGCAGTACTTC. Translation gives CASSPPGEVHEQYF. The chain uses TRBV7-9 and TRBJ2-7; tentative D call: TRBD2 (6 bases). Per germline, CDR1 SEHNR and CDR2 FQNEAQ (reference sequence). The CDR3 covers 14 residues. Trimming removed 5 bases at V and 5 bases at J, with 16 bases between.

This clonotype has at least ten counts. The V and J genes are TRBV12-3 or TRBV12-4 and TRBJ2-7; TRBD2 aligns across 11 bases. The CDR3 extends over 16 amino acids. V lost 4 bases and J lost 4; bases outside the gene matches: 9. In DNA, the CDR3 is TGTGCCAGCAGTTCCTCAACTAGCGGGAGCGTTTACGAGCAGTACTTC. This encodes CASSSSTSGSVYEQYF.

J is TRBJ1-2 and V is TRBV7-3; 8 bases are shared with TRBD1. The CDR3 contains 14 residues. CDR1 and CDR2 (germline): SGHTA, FQGTGA. V gave up 2 bases and J gave up 8 bases; unmatched junction bases: 7. The CDR3 loop reads CASSLGGTGGGYTF. The CDR3 DNA is TGTGCCAGCAGCTTAGGGGGGACAGGAGGAGGCTACACCTTC.

The sample holds a few counts of this clonotype. The chain recombines TRBV20-1 with TRBJ2-1; 7 bases match TRBD1. V gave up 6 bases and J gave up 5 bases; unmatched junction bases: 4. CDR3 length equals 12 residues. CDR1 is DFQATT, CDR2 SNEGSKA, per germline (reference sequence). In nucleotides, the CDR3 is TGCAGTGCCCCGGGACAGCACAATGAGCAGTTCTTC. Residues: CSAPGQHNEQFF.

The V call is TRBV7-9, the J call TRBJ2-5, with unresolved D. Trimming shortened V by 1 base and J by 4 bases, and 16 bases separated the two germline ends. CDR3 length: 16 residues. Germline assignment: CDR1 SEHNR and CDR2 FQNEAQ (reference sequence). The CDR3 region has the DNA TGTGCCAGCAGCTTAGACCCGACGGGCTCTAGAGAGACCCAGTACTTC. Protein: CASSLDPTGSRETQYF.

This clonotype was picked up a small number of times. The chain joins TRBV5-1 to TRBJ1-5; the D is unclear. Trimming took off 3 bases at V and 1 base at J, with 11 bases between the two ends. Germline V gene sequence: CDR1 SGHRS, CDR2 YFSETQ. The CDR3 sequence is 15 residues long. In nucleotides, the CDR3 is TGCGCCAGCAGCTCATCAGGAGAAAGCAATCAGCCCCAGCATTTT. Translation: CASSSSGESNQPQHF.

The CDR3: CSASRGKTQETQYF. CDR3 nucleotides: TGCAGTGCTTCTCGAGGGAAGACACAAGAGACCCAGTACTTC. The chain recombines TRBV20-1 with TRBJ2-5, with a possible D match to TRBD2 (5 bases). V was pared by 5 bases and J by 2 bases, with 15 bases between. Germline V gives CDR1 DFQATT, CDR2 SNEGSKA (reference sequence). The CDR3 length is 14 residues.

This clonotype occurred a few times. This chain connects TRBV7-9 to TRBJ2-1; 10 bases map to TRBD1. Trimming took 2 bases from V and 7 from J; bases not matched to a gene: 5. Germline CDR1 is SEHNR and CDR2 is FQNEAQ (reference sequence). The CDR3 contains 15 residues. The CDR3 spells CASSLRTGGANEQFF. CDR3 coding DNA: TGTGCCAGCAGCTTAAGGACAGGGGGAGCAAATGAGCAGTTCTTC.

The chain couples TRBV20-1 to TRBJ2-3; 10 bases are a match to TRBD2. The germline gives CDR1 DFQATT, CDR2 SNEGSKA (reference sequence). The trim removed 6 bases at V and 0 bases at J, leaving 12 bases unmatched. The CDR3 length is 17 residues. The CDR3 reads CSAQNPSGGSSTDTQYF. The CDR3 coding sequence is TGCAGTGCGCAAAACCCTAGCGGGGGCTCAAGCACAGATACGCAGTATTTT.

This clonotype appeared many times. The chain has TRBV12-3 or TRBV12-4 and TRBJ1-1, with D maybe TRBD1 (6 bases). V was cut by 6 bases and J by 1 base, with 12 bases left in between. The CDR3 contains 14 residues. The CDR3 loop is CASRFRGGNTEAFF. The CDR3 DNA follows: TGTGCCAGCAGATTCAGGGGAGGGAACACTGAAGCTTTCTTT.

J is TRBJ1-6 and V is TRBV3-1; D gene ambiguous. The CDR3 has 14 amino acids. V was pared by 4 bases and J by 9 bases, with 13 bases between. Germline V gene sequence: CDR1 LGHDT, CDR2 YNNKEL (reference sequence). CDR3 nucleotides: TGTGCCAGCAGCCCCTCAGGAGGGTTTTCACCCCTCCACTTT. Residues: CASSPSGGFSPLHF.

In its sample, this clonotype was seen a few times. This chain uses TRBV6-1 with TRBJ1-5, with 9 bases fitting TRBD1. The length of the CDR3 is 15 residues. Unmatched junction bases numbered 7, after V lost 6 bases and J lost 4 bases. CDR1 is MNHNS and CDR2 is SASEGT in the germline V gene. The CDR3 loop reads CASSWTGDENQPQHF. DNA for the CDR3: TGTGCCAGCAGCTGGACAGGGGATGAGAATCAGCCCCAGCATTTT.

V is TRBV28 and J is TRBJ1-1; perhaps TRBD1 as D (6 bases). The CDR3 covers 15 residues. The germline V gene has CDR1 MDHEN and CDR2 SYDVKM. Trimming removed 5 bases from V and 5 bases from J, with 18 bases in between. Here the CDR3 DNA reads TGTGCCAGCAGTCGCCCACAGGGCCGGGGGACTGAAGCTTTCTTT. It is translated as CASSRPQGRGTEAFF.